Listed below are T cell receptor beta chains from one sample, sequenced in a study of T-cell memory formation after mild COVID-19. Via MiXCR, TCRdb re-called the 5' RACE reads, giving one row per CDR3 protein. The sample yields roughly 450,000 distinct CDR3 sequences, around a sixth seen once. The sequenced material came from PBMCs or a T cell subset sorted from them (not recorded which). The source is an adult woman who had mild COVID-19 (a few samples of this study predate the infection). Cell type and time point are not known. The CDR3 runs from the conserved cysteine through the conserved F or W. Fields, in order: clone size, V gene, J gene, D gene, CDR3 length, CDR3 DNA, CDR3 protein. A D gene is named only where the DNA matches it firmly. The listing skips clone size in some rows; elsewhere it reads once, few, many or a size class.

clone_size: -
v_call: TRBV20-1
j_call: TRBJ1-2
d_call: -
cdr3_length: 12
cdr3_nt: TGCAGTGCTGCCCGCGGGGTGGATGGCTACACCTTC
cdr3_aa: CSAARGVDGYTF

clone_size: -
v_call: TRBV24-1
j_call: TRBJ2-5
d_call: -
cdr3_length: 12
cdr3_nt: TGTGCCACCAGTGACAGTGGGGAGACCCAGTACTTC
cdr3_aa: CATSDSGETQYF

clone_size: -
v_call: TRBV9
j_call: TRBJ1-2
d_call: TRBD1
cdr3_length: 15
cdr3_nt: TGTGCCAGCAGCGTAGGGACAGGTTTATCTTATGGCTACACCTTC
cdr3_aa: CASSVGTGLSYGYTF

clone_size: -
v_call: TRBV3-1
j_call: TRBJ2-3
d_call: TRBD2
cdr3_length: 19
cdr3_nt: TGTGCCAGCAGCCAAGATGAAGGACTAGCGGGAGGGAGCACAGATACGCAGTATTTT
cdr3_aa: CASSQDEGLAGGSTDTQYF

clone_size: -
v_call: TRBV20-1
j_call: TRBJ2-1
d_call: TRBD2
cdr3_length: 13
cdr3_nt: TGCAGTGTCGGGACTACCTCCTACAATGAGCAGTTCTTC
cdr3_aa: CSVGTTSYNEQFF

clone_size: few
v_call: TRBV12-5
j_call: TRBJ2-5
d_call: -
cdr3_length: 11
cdr3_nt: TGTGCTAGTGGTTTCCAAGAGACCCAGTACTTC
cdr3_aa: CASGFQETQYF

clone_size: few
v_call: TRBV24-1
j_call: TRBJ2-2
d_call: TRBD1
cdr3_length: 18
cdr3_nt: TGTGCCACCAGTGACGTTTCCGGGACAGTCGCGAACACCGGGGAGCTGTTTTTT
cdr3_aa: CATSDVSGTVANTGELFF

clone_size: -
v_call: TRBV5-1
j_call: TRBJ2-7
d_call: -
cdr3_length: 14
cdr3_nt: TGCGCCAGCTGCCGGGCCGACGAGCTCTACGAGCAGTACTTC
cdr3_aa: CASCRADELYEQYF

clone_size: few
v_call: TRBV12-3/TRBV12-4
j_call: TRBJ2-1
d_call: TRBD1
cdr3_length: 15
cdr3_nt: TGTGCCAGCAGTCCTCGGACAGGGGCTAAAGATGAGCAGTTCTTC
cdr3_aa: CASSPRTGAKDEQFF

clone_size: few
v_call: TRBV5-1
j_call: TRBJ1-6
d_call: -
cdr3_length: 14
cdr3_nt: TGCGCCAGCAGCTTGGACAGGCAATATTCACCCCTCCACTTT
cdr3_aa: CASSLDRQYSPLHF

clone_size: few
v_call: TRBV7-6
j_call: TRBJ2-5
d_call: TRBD1
cdr3_length: 17
cdr3_nt: TGTGCCAGCAGCTTAGCGTTCGGACAGGGTAACCAAGAGACCCAGTACTTC
cdr3_aa: CASSLAFGQGNQETQYF

clone_size: few
v_call: TRBV30
j_call: TRBJ2-7
d_call: -
cdr3_length: 12
cdr3_nt: TGTGCCTGCCACGGACGGCTTTACGAGCAGTACTTC
cdr3_aa: CACHGRLYEQYF

clone_size: -
v_call: TRBV5-4
j_call: TRBJ2-1
d_call: TRBD2
cdr3_length: 12
cdr3_nt: TGTGCCAGCCAGGGCGGGAGGCCTGAGCAGTTCTTC
cdr3_aa: CASQGGRPEQFF

clone_size: -
v_call: TRBV10-3
j_call: TRBJ2-1
d_call: -
cdr3_length: 20
cdr3_nt: TGTGCCATCAGTGAGTCCTCCCTCGGCAGGGACCCATGGCGGGACAATGAGCAGTTCTTC
cdr3_aa: CAISESSLGRDPWRDNEQFF

clone_size: few
v_call: TRBV5-6
j_call: TRBJ2-6
d_call: -
cdr3_length: 17
cdr3_nt: TGTGCCAGCAGCTTGGGGGCTTGGTCCTCTGGGGCCAACGTCCTGACTTTC
cdr3_aa: CASSLGAWSSGANVLTF

clone_size: -
v_call: TRBV12-3/TRBV12-4
j_call: TRBJ1-1
d_call: -
cdr3_length: 17
cdr3_nt: TGTGCCAGCAGTCCCAGGGGCGGGGGAAGGATGAACACTGAAGCTTTCTTT
cdr3_aa: CASSPRGGGRMNTEAFF

clone_size: -
v_call: TRBV6-2/TRBV6-3
j_call: TRBJ2-2
d_call: -
cdr3_length: 14
cdr3_nt: TGTGCCAGCAGTTACCCGTCGAACACCGGGGAGCTGTTTTTT
cdr3_aa: CASSYPSNTGELFF

clone_size: few
v_call: TRBV14
j_call: TRBJ2-1
d_call: -
cdr3_length: 16
cdr3_nt: TGTGCCAGCAGCCAGCCCGGGATAAGTCCCTTCAATGAGCAGTTCTTC
cdr3_aa: CASSQPGISPFNEQFF

clone_size: -
v_call: TRBV20-1
j_call: TRBJ1-1
d_call: TRBD1
cdr3_length: 15
cdr3_nt: TGCAGTGCTAGAGACTTTGACAGGGCGTTAACTGAAGCTTTCTTT
cdr3_aa: CSARDFDRALTEAFF

clone_size: -
v_call: TRBV5-8
j_call: TRBJ2-2
d_call: -
cdr3_length: 14
cdr3_nt: TGTGCCAGCAGCTTGATCGCGAACACCGGGGAGCTGTTTTTT
cdr3_aa: CASSLIANTGELFF

clone_size: -
v_call: TRBV5-6
j_call: TRBJ2-4
d_call: -
cdr3_length: 15
cdr3_nt: TGTGCCAGCAGCTTGGAGGGGACGGGCGGTAACATTCAGTACTTC
cdr3_aa: CASSLEGTGGNIQYF

clone_size: -
v_call: TRBV7-2
j_call: TRBJ2-1
d_call: TRBD2
cdr3_length: 17
cdr3_nt: TGTGCCAGCAGCTTACTGTGGGCGGGGGGGCCTCGGTCCACGCAGTTCTTC
cdr3_aa: CASSLLWAGGPRSTQFF

clone_size: -
v_call: TRBV6-4
j_call: TRBJ2-3
d_call: -
cdr3_length: 15
cdr3_nt: TGTGCCAGCAGTCAGGAGGGGGGAGAAACAGATACGCAGTATTTT
cdr3_aa: CASSQEGGETDTQYF

clone_size: -
v_call: TRBV28
j_call: TRBJ2-5
d_call: TRBD2
cdr3_length: 16
cdr3_nt: TGTGCCAGCAGTTCTTGGACTAGCGGGGCAGTAGAGACCCAGTACTTC
cdr3_aa: CASSSWTSGAVETQYF

clone_size: -
v_call: TRBV5-1
j_call: TRBJ2-1
d_call: -
cdr3_length: 15
cdr3_nt: TGCGCCAGCAGCTTGTTATCTCCGCTCTACAATGAGCAGTTCTTC
cdr3_aa: CASSLLSPLYNEQFF

clone_size: few
v_call: TRBV30
j_call: TRBJ2-7
d_call: TRBD1
cdr3_length: 13
cdr3_nt: TGTGCCTGGAGTAGGACAGGGACCTACGAGCAGTACTTC
cdr3_aa: CAWSRTGTYEQYF

clone_size: many
v_call: TRBV5-5
j_call: TRBJ2-7
d_call: -
cdr3_length: 12
cdr3_nt: TGTGCCAGCAGCTTGACAGGGAAGGAGCAGTACTTC
cdr3_aa: CASSLTGKEQYF

clone_size: -
v_call: TRBV12-3/TRBV12-4
j_call: TRBJ1-1
d_call: -
cdr3_length: 14
cdr3_nt: TGTGCCAGCAGCCCCCAGGGGCACAACACTGAAGCTTTCTTT
cdr3_aa: CASSPQGHNTEAFF

clone_size: -
v_call: TRBV6-1
j_call: TRBJ1-4
d_call: TRBD1
cdr3_length: 13
cdr3_nt: TGTGCCAGCCGGACAGGGATCGGTGAAAAACTGCTTTTT
cdr3_aa: CASRTGIGEKLLF

clone_size: -
v_call: TRBV5-1
j_call: TRBJ2-7
d_call: -
cdr3_length: 13
cdr3_nt: TGCGCCAGCAGCCCCCTCTTGTCGGGGGAGCAGTACTTC
cdr3_aa: CASSPLLSGEQYF

clone_size: -
v_call: TRBV20-1
j_call: TRBJ2-7
d_call: TRBD1
cdr3_length: 13
cdr3_nt: TGCAGTGCTAGACGGACAGGTCTTCACGAGCAGTACTTC
cdr3_aa: CSARRTGLHEQYF

clone_size: few
v_call: TRBV9
j_call: TRBJ2-3
d_call: TRBD2
cdr3_length: 17
cdr3_nt: TGTGCCAGCACACTAGCGGGGGGGCCAGCGAGCACAGATACGCAGTATTTT
cdr3_aa: CASTLAGGPASTDTQYF

clone_size: -
v_call: TRBV7-9
j_call: TRBJ2-1
d_call: -
cdr3_length: 8
cdr3_nt: TGTGCCAGCAGCTTTACGTTCTTC
cdr3_aa: CASSFTFF

clone_size: few
v_call: TRBV6-1
j_call: TRBJ2-1
d_call: -
cdr3_length: 15
cdr3_nt: TGTGCCAGCAGTGAGAATTGGAGCTCCTACAATGAGCAGTTCTTC
cdr3_aa: CASSENWSSYNEQFF

clone_size: few
v_call: TRBV6-5
j_call: TRBJ2-1
d_call: -
cdr3_length: 13
cdr3_nt: TGTGCCAGCAGACCACAGGGAGGCAATGAGCAGTTCTTC
cdr3_aa: CASRPQGGNEQFF

clone_size: -
v_call: TRBV14
j_call: TRBJ2-2
d_call: -
cdr3_length: 14
cdr3_nt: -
cdr3_aa: CARILGRTPGSCFF

clone_size: few
v_call: TRBV20-1
j_call: TRBJ1-1
d_call: -
cdr3_length: 14
cdr3_nt: TGCAGTGCTAGGCTGACTGGTCCGAACACTGAAGCTTTCTTT
cdr3_aa: CSARLTGPNTEAFF

clone_size: few
v_call: TRBV4-2
j_call: TRBJ2-5
d_call: -
cdr3_length: 14
cdr3_nt: TGTGCCAGCAGCCAAGGTTTTGGCGGGGAGACCCAGTACTTC
cdr3_aa: CASSQGFGGETQYF

clone_size: -
v_call: TRBV7-9
j_call: TRBJ2-1
d_call: TRBD2
cdr3_length: 18
cdr3_nt: TGTGCCAGCAGGTTCCCGGGACTAGCGGCAAGCTCCTACAATGAGCAGTTCTTC
cdr3_aa: CASRFPGLAASSYNEQFF

clone_size: few
v_call: TRBV4-2
j_call: TRBJ2-3
d_call: -
cdr3_length: 16
cdr3_nt: TGTGCCAGCAGCCAGGTGGTAGCGAGTAGCACAGATACGCAGTATTTT
cdr3_aa: CASSQVVASSTDTQYF

clone_size: -
v_call: TRBV7-6
j_call: TRBJ2-2
d_call: -
cdr3_length: 16
cdr3_nt: TGTGCCAGCAGCTTCAGGCCTGGGGCGACCGCCGGAGAGCTGTTTTTT
cdr3_aa: CASSFRPGATAGELFF

clone_size: -
v_call: TRBV12-3/TRBV12-4
j_call: TRBJ2-4
d_call: -
cdr3_length: 14
cdr3_nt: TGTGCCAGCAGTTCGAAGCTAGCCAAAAACATTCAGTACTTC
cdr3_aa: CASSSKLAKNIQYF

clone_size: few
v_call: TRBV11-2
j_call: TRBJ1-1
d_call: TRBD1
cdr3_length: 15
cdr3_nt: TGTGCCAGCAGCTTTGGACAGGGAGGCCGCCCTGAAGCTTTCTTT
cdr3_aa: CASSFGQGGRPEAFF

clone_size: few
v_call: TRBV29-1
j_call: TRBJ2-7
d_call: TRBD1
cdr3_length: 12
cdr3_nt: TGCAGCGTCTGGGACAGGGTCGACGAGCAGTACTTC
cdr3_aa: CSVWDRVDEQYF

clone_size: few
v_call: TRBV20-1
j_call: TRBJ1-5
d_call: -
cdr3_length: 15
cdr3_nt: TGCAGTGCTAGTCCCCTAGACAGGTTCAATCAGCCCCAGCATTTT
cdr3_aa: CSASPLDRFNQPQHF

clone_size: -
v_call: TRBV9
j_call: TRBJ1-2
d_call: -
cdr3_length: 16
cdr3_nt: TGTGCCAGCAGCGTAGACGAGGGGGGACGGCTATATGGCTACACCTTC
cdr3_aa: CASSVDEGGRLYGYTF

clone_size: few
v_call: TRBV7-7
j_call: TRBJ2-3
d_call: -
cdr3_length: 14
cdr3_nt: TGTGCTAGCAGCCCCTTTATTAGCACAGATACGCAGTATTTT
cdr3_aa: CASSPFISTDTQYF

clone_size: -
v_call: TRBV7-9
j_call: TRBJ2-5
d_call: -
cdr3_length: 13
cdr3_nt: TGTGCCAGCACCCCGAGGCCCCAAGAGACCCAGTACTTC
cdr3_aa: CASTPRPQETQYF

clone_size: few
v_call: TRBV5-6
j_call: TRBJ2-7
d_call: -
cdr3_length: 13
cdr3_nt: TGTGCCAGCAGCTTGGAACCAGCCTACGAGCAGTACTTC
cdr3_aa: CASSLEPAYEQYF

clone_size: few
v_call: TRBV19
j_call: TRBJ1-1
d_call: TRBD1
cdr3_length: 13
cdr3_nt: TGTGCCAGTACCTTGACAGGGTACACTGAAGCTTTCTTT
cdr3_aa: CASTLTGYTEAFF

clone_size: -
v_call: TRBV7-8
j_call: TRBJ1-2
d_call: -
cdr3_length: 13
cdr3_nt: TGTGCCAGCACGGTGGGGCCCGCCTATGGCTACACCTTC
cdr3_aa: CASTVGPAYGYTF

clone_size: few
v_call: TRBV19
j_call: TRBJ1-2
d_call: -
cdr3_length: 13
cdr3_nt: TGTGCCAGTAGCCGAGACGCGACTCGGGGCTACACCTTC
cdr3_aa: CASSRDATRGYTF

clone_size: -
v_call: TRBV7-9
j_call: TRBJ2-5
d_call: TRBD1
cdr3_length: 14
cdr3_nt: TGTGCCAGCCGGGACCGGGACAGGCAAGAGACCCAGTACTTC
cdr3_aa: CASRDRDRQETQYF

clone_size: -
v_call: TRBV7-2
j_call: TRBJ2-1
d_call: TRBD2
cdr3_length: 15
cdr3_nt: TGTGCCAGCACCCAGGGTAGCGGGGGGGTGGTTGAGCAGTTCTTC
cdr3_aa: CASTQGSGGVVEQFF